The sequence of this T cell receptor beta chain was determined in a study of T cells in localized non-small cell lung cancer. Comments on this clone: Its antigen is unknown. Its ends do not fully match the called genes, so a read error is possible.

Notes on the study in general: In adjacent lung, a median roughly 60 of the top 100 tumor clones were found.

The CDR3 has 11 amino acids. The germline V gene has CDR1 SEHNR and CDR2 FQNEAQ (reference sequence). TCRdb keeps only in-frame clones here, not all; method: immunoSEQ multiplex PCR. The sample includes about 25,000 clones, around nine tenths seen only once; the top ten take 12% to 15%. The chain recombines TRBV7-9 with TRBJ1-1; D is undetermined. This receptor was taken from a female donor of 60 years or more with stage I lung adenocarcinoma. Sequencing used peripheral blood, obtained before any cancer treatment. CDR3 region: CARSFDTEAFF. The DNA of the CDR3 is TGTGCCAGAAGCTTTGACACTGAAGCTTTCTTT.